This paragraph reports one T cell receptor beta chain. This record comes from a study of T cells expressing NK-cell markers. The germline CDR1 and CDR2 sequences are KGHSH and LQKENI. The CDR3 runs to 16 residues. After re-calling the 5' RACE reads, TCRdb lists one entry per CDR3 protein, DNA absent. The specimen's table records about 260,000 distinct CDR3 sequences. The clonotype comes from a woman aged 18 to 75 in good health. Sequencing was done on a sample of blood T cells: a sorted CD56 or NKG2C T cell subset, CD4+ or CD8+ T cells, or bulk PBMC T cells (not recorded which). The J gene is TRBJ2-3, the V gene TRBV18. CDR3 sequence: CASSPISGSLTDTQYF.